This entry describes one T cell receptor (beta chain). The record originates from a study of monozygotic twins with inflammatory bowel disease. This CDR3 contains 13 residues. TCRdb processed the 5' RACE reads again and assigns one entry to each CDR3 protein, with no DNA. This table lists some 190,000 distinct CDR3 sequences. The receptor was derived from a human donor with ulcerative colitis or Crohn's disease, or a healthy co-twin of an affected twin (not recorded which). V is TRBV12-3 or TRBV12-4 and J is TRBJ2-2. Sequenced: blood. CDR3 residues: CASRRTNTGELFF.